What follows are 14 T cell receptor beta chains derived from one specimen sequenced in a study of technical replicates of blood from several donors. The data were produced by immunoSEQ multiplex PCR, yet TCRdb's version contains in-frame clones alone and is incomplete. The data show 70,000 to 80,000 clones, 91% seen once. The sample comprised T cells isolated from PBMCs. Source of these receptors: a human donor in good health. Some clones in this sample may be carry-over from other donors' samples.

V usage is TRBV29-1 and J usage is TRBJ1-6, with a weak D call TRBD1 (5 bases). This CDR3 has 21 amino acids. Trimming pared 2 bases from V and 5 bases from J, leaving 31 bases between. Per germline, CDR1 SQVTM and CDR2 ANQGSEA. CDR3 in DNA: TGCAGCGTTGAAATTTCTGAAGGATGGGGGGGAGATGAGACCAATAATTCACCCCTCCACTTT. It is translated as CSVEISEGWGGDETNNSPLHF.

This chain links TRBV30 with TRBJ1-5, with 7 bases lining up with TRBD1. This CDR3 comprises 13 residues. Germline CDR1 is GTSNPN and CDR2 is SVGIG (reference sequence). V shed 2 bases and J 5 bases; nucleotides not matched to a gene: 3. CDR3 bases: TGTGCCTGGAGTCCTACAGGGGATCAGCCCCAGCATTTT. It encodes CAWSPTGDQPQHF.

The chain joins TRBV2 to TRBJ2-7; 7 nucleotides match TRBD1. CDR3 length: 14 residues. The ends lost 3 bases at V and 3 bases at J; junction bases unmatched: 5. Per germline, CDR1 SNHLY and CDR2 FYNNEI. The CDR3 sequence: CASSDQGQDYEQYF. CDR3 sequence (DNA): TGTGCCAGCAGTGACCAAGGACAGGACTACGAGCAGTACTTC.

The chain links TRBV5-8 to TRBJ1-6, with TRBD1 as a possible D gene (5 bases). The V gene's germline CDR1 is SGHTS and CDR2 YDEGEE. The germline V and J ends were trimmed by 3 bases and 5 bases, with 21 bases remaining between them. CDR3 size: 18 residues. In nucleotides, the CDR3 is TGTGCCAGCAGCTACGATAGTGCCACAGGAAGGAATAATTCACCCCTCCACTTT. Its protein product is CASSYDSATGRNNSPLHF. The full variable domain, its missing parts supplied by reference TRBV5-8 and TRBJ1-6, is EAGVTQSPTHLIKTRGQQATLRCSPISGHTSVYWYQQALGLGLQFLLWYDEGEERNRGNFPPRFSGRQFPNYSSELNVNALELEDSALYLCASSYDSATGRNNSPLHFGNGTRLTVT.

The gene calls are TRBV6-6 and TRBJ2-7, with D perhaps TRBD1 (5 bases). This CDR3 comprises 13 residues. V lost 4 bases, J lost 2 bases, and 9 bases lay in between. CDR1 and CDR2 from the germline V gene are MNHNY and SVGAGI (reference sequence). CDR3 coding DNA: TGTGCCAGCAGTTCGACAGAGACCTACGAGCAGTACTTC. Encoded protein: CASSSTETYEQYF.

This clone was picked up one time. This chain joins TRBV29-1 and TRBJ2-7; the match to TRBD1 covers 7 bases. Germline assignment: CDR1 SQVTM and CDR2 ANQGSEA. CDR3 length equals 13 residues. Trimming at V came to 4 bases and at J to 0 bases, leaving 3 bases not matched to a gene. The CDR3 DNA reads as TGCAGCGTTGTAGGACAGGCCTCCTACGAGCAGTACTTC. It codes for CSVVGQASYEQYF.

The CDR3: CASSEARSRALEQYF. Here the CDR3 DNA reads TGTGCCAGCAGTGAAGCCCGGAGCCGAGCTCTTGAGCAGTACTTC. The chain uses TRBV2 and TRBJ2-7; D remains ambiguous. This CDR3 contains 15 residues. Germline loops: CDR1 SNHLY, CDR2 FYNNEI. The V end lost 0 bases, the J end lost 7 bases, and 16 bases lay between the germline ends.

The rearrangement joins TRBV19 to TRBJ1-2, with 8 bases aligning to TRBD1. From germline, CDR1 is LNHDA and CDR2 SQIVND (reference sequence). This CDR3 is 14 amino acids long. With 6 bases clipped from V and 3 bases from J, the junction kept 6 bases outside the gene matches. CDR3 in DNA: TGTGCCAGTAGATACGGGACAGGATACTATGGCTACACCTTC. This encodes CASRYGTGYYGYTF.

This chain uses TRBV19 with TRBJ1-2; D is perhaps TRBD1 (6 bases). Trimming took off 2 bases at V and 4 bases at J, with 17 bases between the two ends. Germline-derived CDR1 and CDR2 are LNHDA and SQIVND (reference sequence). CDR3 length: 16 amino acids. This CDR3 reads CASSIRAGAKGYGYTF. The CDR3 DNA reads as TGTGCCAGTAGTATAAGAGCGGGGGCTAAGGGCTATGGCTACACCTTC. The complete variable domain, with remaining parts taken from reference TRBV19 and TRBJ1-2, reads DGGITQSPKYLFRKEGQNVTLSCEQNLNHDAMYWYRQDPGQGLRLIYYSQIVNDFQKGDIAEGYSVSREKKESFPLTVTSAQKNPTAFYLCASSIRAGAKGYGYTFGSGTRLTVV.

This clone was observed once. The rearrangement uses TRBV30 and TRBJ1-6; D may be TRBD1 (5 bases). From germline, CDR1 is GTSNPN and CDR2 SVGIG (reference sequence). CDR3 length: 15 residues. Between the trimmed V and J ends, which lost 5 bases and 0 bases, there was a span of 11 bases. The CDR3 bases are TGTGCCTGGGGGGACGGGAGCTCCTATAATTCACCCCTCCACTTT. Its protein product is CAWGDGSSYNSPLHF. The full variable domain, completed using reference TRBV30 and TRBJ1-6, is SQTIHQWPATLVQPVGSPLSLECTVEGTSNPNLYWYRQAAGRGLQLLFYSVGIGQISSEVPQNLSASRPQDRQFILSSKKLLLSDSGFYLCAWGDGSSYNSPLHFGNGTRLTVT.

This chain connects TRBV30 to TRBJ1-2; D gene ambiguous. Trimming shortened V by 2 bases and J by 8 bases, and 12 bases separated the two germline ends. CDR3 length: 12 amino acids. Germline V gives CDR1 GTSNPN, CDR2 SVGIG (reference sequence). The CDR3 region is CAWSRVGVGYTF. In DNA form, the CDR3 reads TGTGCCTGGAGTCGGGTAGGCGTCGGCTACACCTTC. The full variable domain, with the rest looked up from reference TRBV30 and TRBJ1-2, is SQTIHQWPATLVQPVGSPLSLECTVEGTSNPNLYWYRQAAGRGLQLLFYSVGIGQISSEVPQNLSASRPQDRQFILSSKKLLLSDSGFYLCAWSRVGVGYTFGSGTRLTVV.

About this clone: One end of the junction varies from germline; a read error may be responsible. The chain combines TRBV4-1 with TRBJ1-5; 8 positions match TRBD1. This CDR3 has 15 residues. Per the germline V gene, CDR1 is MGHRA and CDR2 is YSYEKL. The CDR3: CASSQQGAGNQPQHF. As DNA, the CDR3 is TGCGCCAGCAGCCAGCAGGGGGCGGGCAACCAGCCCCAGCATTTT.

Regarding this clone: Germline and junction disagree at one end, which may indicate a read error. The rearrangement uses TRBV30 and TRBJ1-1; weak D call: TRBD1 (6 bases). The CDR3 length is 12 residues. Germline V gives CDR1 GTSNPN, CDR2 SVGIG (reference sequence). The CDR3 bases are TGTGCCTGGAGTGTAATGGGAAGGGGGTACCAATTT. Translating gives CAWSVMGRGYQF. Looking up the rest from reference TRBV30 and TRBJ1-1 gives the full variable domain: SQTIHQWPATLVQPVGSPLSLECTVEGTSNPNLYWYRQAAGRGLQLLFYSVGIGQISSEVPQNLSASRPQDRQFILSSKKLLLSDSGFYLCAWSVMGRGYQFGQGTRLTVV.

V usage is TRBV7-9 and J usage is TRBJ1-2; 7 bases are shared with TRBD1. Germline V gives CDR1 SEHNR, CDR2 FQNEAQ (reference sequence). J lost 0 bases, V lost 5 bases, and 12 bases had no gene match. The length of the CDR3 is 17 residues. This chain's CDR3 is CASSPPIDRAANYGYTF. CDR3 nucleotide sequence: TGTGCCAGCAGCCCACCGATTGACAGGGCGGCTAACTATGGCTACACCTTC.